The 22 T cell receptor beta chains below all came from one sample that was sequenced in a study of shared clonotypes between healthy human individuals. Some clones are missing from TCRdb's copy, which holds only in-frame ones; the method was immunoSEQ multiplex PCR. This table has roughly 700,000 clones, 74% appearing once. Specimen: memory CD4+ T cells sorted from blood. Subset of the sample: CD45RA-negative fraction. The origin of the receptors is a woman between 25 and 40 years old in good health.

The V gene is TRBV30, the J gene TRBJ1-5; the match to TRBD1 covers 11 bases. V was clipped by 2 bases and J by 7 bases; unmatched bases: 1. Germline V gene data show CDR1 as GTSNPN and CDR2 as SVGIG (reference sequence). The CDR3 is 13 residues long. The CDR3 sequence is CAWSRTGGQPQHF. CDR3 DNA sequence: TGTGCCTGGAGTCGGACAGGGGGCCAGCCCCAGCATTTT.

The V and J genes are TRBV7-2 and TRBJ2-2; D is undetermined. V lost 5 bases and J 4 bases, leaving 11 bases between the germline ends. The CDR3 runs 14 residues. Germline CDR1 and CDR2: SGHTA and FQGNSA. CDR3 in amino acids: CASSPHAGTGELFF. CDR3 coding DNA: TGTGCCAGCAGCCCTCATGCAGGCACCGGGGAGCTGTTTTTT.

Notes on this clone: This may come from a read error, since a much larger clone is one base off. CDR3 coding DNA: TGTGCCAGCAGTGGGACAGGGGGCACAGATACGCAGTATTTT. Translated, it gives CASSGTGGTDTQYF. The chain is built from TRBV2 and TRBJ2-3; 9 nucleotides align to TRBD1. The CDR3 sequence is 14 residues long. Germline lookup yields CDR1 SNHLY and CDR2 FYNNEI. V was clipped by 4 bases and J by 1 base; unmatched bases: 0.

The chain links TRBV28 to TRBJ2-7, with TRBD2 as a possible D gene (5 bases). Deletions cut 5 bases from V and 3 bases from J, with 17 bases between. The CDR3 has 15 amino acids. The germline V gene has CDR1 MDHEN and CDR2 SYDVKM. CDR3 DNA sequence: TGTGCCAGCAGTGACCCTCGGGGTAGGGACTACGAGCAGTACTTC. The encoded protein is CASSDPRGRDYEQYF.

This chain connects TRBV18 to TRBJ1-3; 8 nucleotides align to TRBD1. Per germline, CDR1 KGHSH and CDR2 LQKENI. J gave up 2 bases and V 3 bases, and 0 bases lay outside the gene matches. The CDR3 is made up of 14 amino acids. The CDR3 loop reads CASSPDRAGNTIYF. CDR3 DNA sequence: TGTGCCAGCTCACCGGACAGGGCTGGAAACACCATATATTTT.

In this sample, this clone turned up a few times. The gene calls are TRBV29-1 and TRBJ2-7, with D possibly being TRBD1 (6 bases). Germline V lookup: CDR1 SQVTM, CDR2 ANQGSEA. V was trimmed by 2 bases and J by 6 bases, leaving 17 bases between them. This CDR3 is 14 amino acids long. CDR3 DNA sequence: TGCAGCGTTGAAATAGGACGGCTCAGGGGCGAGCAGTACTTC. It codes for CSVEIGRLRGEQYF.

V is TRBV10-2 and J is TRBJ2-1, with TRBD1 as a possible D gene (5 bases). This CDR3 spans 14 amino acids. CDR1 and CDR2 from the germline V gene are WSHSY and SAAADI. Trimming took off 7 bases at V and 7 bases at J, with 17 bases between the two ends. The CDR3 reads CASIEQDGWNEQFF. Here the CDR3 DNA reads TGCGCCAGCATCGAACAGGACGGATGGAATGAGCAGTTCTTC.

The count of this clone is one. The rearrangement joins TRBV6-1 to TRBJ2-5; no clear D. V lost 0 bases and J lost 4, with 12 bases in between. The CDR3 runs 15 residues. CDR1 and CDR2 from the germline V gene are MNHNS and SASEGT. CDR3 DNA sequence: TGTGCCAGCAGTGAAGCATCCTCAGTTCGAGAGACCCAGTACTTC. Translating it yields CASSEASSVRETQYF.

The rearrangement uses TRBV30 and TRBJ1-1; D is possibly TRBD1 (6 bases). Germline CDR1 reads GTSNPN; CDR2 reads SVGIG (reference sequence). V was trimmed by 8 bases and J by 3 bases, leaving 16 bases between them. The CDR3 totals 13 residues. In DNA, the CDR3 is TGTGCCAGTAAGGGGGACATGGACACTGAAGCTTTCTTT. It translates to CASKGDMDTEAFF.

This rearrangement joins TRBV28 to TRBJ2-3; TRBD2 matches 8 bases. Trimming at V came to 8 bases and at J to 3 bases, leaving 7 bases not matched to a gene. In germline, CDR1 is MDHEN, CDR2 SYDVKM. The CDR3 has 14 residues. The DNA of the CDR3 is TGTGCCAGCGCCGCGGGAGGAGCTACAGATACGCAGTATTTT. Translated: CASAAGGATDTQYF.

The chain is built from TRBV15 and TRBJ2-7, with 8 positions matching TRBD1. The germline V gene encodes CDR1 LNHNV and CDR2 YYDKDF (reference sequence). CDR3 length equals 14 residues. V lost 4 bases, J lost 3 bases, and 5 bases stayed unmatched. The CDR3 sequence: CATSTGQAHYEQYF. The CDR3 coding sequence is TGTGCCACCAGCACGGGACAGGCCCACTACGAGCAGTACTTC.

V usage is TRBV27 and J usage is TRBJ2-7, with D perhaps matching TRBD2 (5 bases). The V and J ends lost 5 bases and 4 bases respectively, with 12 bases between them. The CDR3 covers 13 residues. Germline lookup yields CDR1 MNHEY and CDR2 SMNVEV (reference sequence). The CDR3 DNA follows: TGTGCCAGCAGTCCCCTGGACTTTTACGAGCAGTACTTC. Its translation is CASSPLDFYEQYF.

The chain is built from TRBV11-3 and TRBJ1-2; D remains unclear. This CDR3 has 15 amino acids. Germline values: CDR1 SGHNT, CDR2 YENEEA. V was clipped by 0 bases and J by 5 bases, with 13 bases between them. DNA of the CDR3: TGTGCCAGCAGCTTAGATTTGGCGCCTCGATATGGCTACACCTTC. Translating it yields CASSLDLAPRYGYTF.

The rearrangement links TRBV7-2 to TRBJ2-5, with D tentatively TRBD1 or TRBD2 (7 bases each). This CDR3 is built from 19 residues. V was clipped by 0 bases and J by 5 bases, with 25 bases between them. Germline V CDR1 and CDR2: SGHTA, FQGNSA. CDR3 in amino acids: CASSLARDSVAGQWETQYF. The CDR3 bases are TGTGCCAGCAGCTTAGCCCGGGACAGCGTAGCGGGTCAGTGGGAGACCCAGTACTTC.

DNA of the CDR3: TGTGCCAGCAGCAAAGAGTGCCCGAGCCGGGAGCTGTTTTTT. Protein sequence: CASSKECPSRELFF. The genes are TRBV21-1 and TRBJ2-2; the table's D call, TRBD2, has no DNA check behind it. TRBV21-1 is marked as a pseudogene. CDR3 size: 14 residues.

The rearrangement joins TRBV5-7 to TRBJ2-1, with D tentatively TRBD1 or TRBD2 (5 bases each). TRBV5-7 is flagged as an ORF with uncertain function. V dropped 5 bases and J dropped 0 bases, with 15 bases sitting between them. The CDR3 extends over 16 amino acids. CDR3 sequence reads: CASSSPWGSSYNEQFF. As DNA, the CDR3 is TGTGCCAGCAGTTCCCCCTGGGGGAGCTCCTACAATGAGCAGTTCTTC.

A few counts support this clone. The sample holds other DNA sequences that translate to the same CDR3. V is TRBV2 and J is TRBJ1-4; D not certain. This CDR3 spans 16 amino acids. From germline, CDR1 is SNHLY and CDR2 FYNNEI. Between the trimmed V and J ends, which lost 2 bases and 0 bases, there was a span of 10 bases. In DNA form, the CDR3 reads TGTGCCAGCAGTGAATACGGCTTTGCAACTAATGAAAAACTGTTTTTT. Protein sequence: CASSEYGFATNEKLFF.

The genes are TRBV27 and TRBJ1-4; possibly TRBD1 for D (5 bases). V was shortened by 3 bases and J by 5 bases, with 16 bases between the two germline ends. The CDR3 contains 16 residues. Germline lookup yields CDR1 MNHEY and CDR2 SMNVEV (reference sequence). The CDR3 loop is CASSFGGAEGNEKLFF. The CDR3 DNA reads TGTGCCAGCAGTTTTGGAGGGGCGGAGGGCAATGAAAAACTGTTTTTT.

This chain uses TRBV7-9 with TRBJ2-2; 7 bases are shared with TRBD1. Germline values: CDR1 SEHNR, CDR2 FQNEAQ (reference sequence). V shed 3 bases and J 0 bases; nucleotides not matched to a gene: 1. This CDR3 region has 15 residues. In nucleotides, the CDR3 is TGTGCCAGCAGCTTTGGGACAGCGAACACCGGGGAGCTGTTTTTT. Translation gives CASSFGTANTGELFF.

Turning to this clone: One end of the junction fails to match germline, which may point to a read error. Distinct nucleotide sequences in the sample also encode this CDR3. The chain's CDR3 is CASSPQGRTDTQYF. The CDR3 nucleotides are TGTGCCAGCTCACCACAGGGGCGCACGGATACGCAGTATTTT. The V and J genes are TRBV18 and TRBJ2-3; D is perhaps TRBD1 (5 bases). Germline CDR1 and CDR2: KGHSH and LQKENI. The CDR3 runs 14 residues.

This chain uses TRBV10-1 with TRBJ2-2; TRBD1 might be the D (6 bases). V lost 4 bases and J 4 bases, leaving 22 bases between the germline ends. CDR1 and CDR2 (germline): WNHNN, SYGVQD (reference sequence). The CDR3 runs to 18 residues. CDR3 coding DNA: TGCGCCAGCAGTGGCCCTCGGGCAGGGGTTTTTCGCACCGGGGAGCTGTTTTTT. Its protein is CASSGPRAGVFRTGELFF.

The chain is built from TRBV2 and TRBJ1-2; D is unclear. V was shortened by 0 bases and J by 7 bases, with 18 bases between the two germline ends. The CDR3 has 16 amino acids. The germline gives CDR1 SNHLY, CDR2 FYNNEI. As DNA, the CDR3 is TGTGCCAGCAGTGAAGCCGCCTCCGGGTTATTTCGTGGCTACACCTTC. Translation gives CASSEAASGLFRGYTF.